These 25 T cell receptor beta chains share one sample of origin, sequenced in a study of shared clonotypes between healthy human individuals. Clones were read by immunoSEQ multiplex PCR, and TCRdb kept only the in-frame ones, dropping some. In the table there are 600,000 to 800,000 clones, 72% of which are singletons. The sample was memory CD4+ T cells sorted from blood. Subset reported: CD45RA-negative fraction. These receptors originate from a woman in her twenties or thirties in good health.

This clone was counted a single time. The rearrangement joins TRBV5-5 to TRBJ1-2; the match to TRBD1 covers 7 bases. CDR1 and CDR2 from the germline V gene are SGHKS and YYEKEE (reference sequence). With V trimmed by 4 bases and J by 5 bases, 8 bases remained unmatched. The CDR3 spans 14 residues. CDR3 DNA: TGTGCCAGCAGCGGAGGGGGCACCTCTTATGGCTACACCTTC. It encodes CASSGGGTSYGYTF.

The CDR3 is CASSTDRGGNTIYF. For the CDR3, the DNA is TGTGCCAGCAGTACGGACAGGGGAGGAAACACCATATATTTT. The chain joins TRBV28 to TRBJ1-3; the match to TRBD1 covers 9 bases. Germline trimming cut 5 bases from V and 4 bases from J; bases unmatched to any gene: 3. The germline V gene has CDR1 MDHEN and CDR2 SYDVKM. This CDR3 is 14 amino acids long. Complete variable domain (other parts from reference TRBV28 and TRBJ1-3): DVKVTQSSRYLVKRTGEKVFLECVQDMDHENMFWYRQDPGLGLRLIYFSYDVKMKEKGDIPEGYSVSREKKERFSLILESASTNQTSMYLCASSTDRGGNTIYFGEGSWLTVV.

The CDR3 reads CASSEGGQRNEKLFF. The CDR3 DNA follows: TGTGCCAGCAGTGAGGGGGGACAGCGGAATGAAAAACTGTTTTTT. V usage is TRBV2 and J usage is TRBJ1-4, with 7 bases lining up with TRBD1. Per the germline V gene, CDR1 is SNHLY and CDR2 is FYNNEI. Losses at the gene ends were 3 bases for V and 5 bases for J; bases not matched to a gene: 6. This CDR3 spans 15 amino acids.

This clone was seen only once. This chain's CDR3 is CSVGQGWVTEAFF. The CDR3 coding sequence is TGCAGCGTTGGACAGGGGTGGGTCACTGAAGCTTTCTTT. This chain links TRBV29-1 with TRBJ1-1; 8 nucleotides line up with TRBD1. Trimming took 4 bases from V and 4 from J; bases not matched to a gene: 5. Germline-derived CDR1 and CDR2 are SQVTM and ANQGSEA. The CDR3 is 13 residues long. The full variable domain, completed using reference TRBV29-1 and TRBJ1-1, is SAVISQKPSRDICQRGTSLTIQCQVDSQVTMMFWYRQQPGQSLTLIATANQGSEATYESGFVIDKFPISRPNLTFSTLTVSNMSPEDSSIYLCSVGQGWVTEAFFGQGTRLTVV.

This clone was seen only once. The chain uses TRBV28 and TRBJ2-7; TRBD2 matches at 9 bases. Germline assignment: CDR1 MDHEN and CDR2 SYDVKM. This CDR3 is built from 16 residues. The J segment lost 4 bases and the V segment lost 4 bases, leaving 11 bases of the junction unmatched. The DNA for the CDR3 is TGTGCCAGCAGTTCCCCGGGTAGCGGGAGTCGATACGAGCAGTACTTC. Translation gives CASSSPGSGSRYEQYF. Full variable domain (rest looked up from reference TRBV28 and TRBJ2-7): DVKVTQSSRYLVKRTGEKVFLECVQDMDHENMFWYRQDPGLGLRLIYFSYDVKMKEKGDIPEGYSVSREKKERFSLILESASTNQTSMYLCASSSPGSGSRYEQYFGPGTRLTVT.

The chain is built from TRBV29-1 and TRBJ2-5; 9 bases align to TRBD2. This CDR3 contains 15 residues. Germline trimming cut 4 bases from V and 4 bases from J; bases unmatched to any gene: 10. Per germline, CDR1 SQVTM and CDR2 ANQGSEA. Here the CDR3 reads CSVGDSLRGGETQYF. In DNA form, the CDR3 reads TGCAGCGTTGGCGATTCCTTGCGGGGGGGAGAGACCCAGTACTTC.

This clone turned up a few times. V gene TRBV10-3 combines with J gene TRBJ2-3; 7 bases match TRBD2. The ends lost 4 bases at V and 4 bases at J; junction bases unmatched: 2. The germline CDR1 and CDR2 sequences are ENHRY and SYGVKD. This CDR3 region has 13 residues. The chain's CDR3 is CAISGLAADTQYF. The CDR3 nucleotides are TGTGCCATCAGTGGACTAGCCGCAGATACGCAGTATTTT.

The chain links TRBV7-9 to TRBJ2-3, with TRBD2 as a possible D gene (7 bases). Germline CDR1 is SEHNR and CDR2 is FQNEAQ (reference sequence). Trimming left V 4 bases short and J 4 bases short, with 21 bases between. CDR3 length equals 17 residues. The CDR3 loop is CASSSALGGGRADTQYF. CDR3 DNA sequence: TGTGCCAGCAGCTCAGCCCTGGGAGGGGGTCGGGCAGATACGCAGTATTTT.

This clone has a handful of counts. A much larger clone differs from this one at a single base, so this may be a read error. Written as DNA, the CDR3 is TGTGCCAGCAGGGCTAGCGGGAGCTCCTACAATGAGCAGTTCTTC. This translates into CASRASGSSYNEQFF. The gene calls are TRBV2 and TRBJ2-1, with 10 bases aligning to TRBD2. CDR1 and CDR2 (germline): SNHLY, FYNNEI. This CDR3 is built from 15 residues. V shed 6 bases and J 0 bases; nucleotides not matched to a gene: 2.

The V and J genes are TRBV4-2 and TRBJ2-7; D might be TRBD1 or TRBD2, each matching 5 bases. The germline CDR1 and CDR2 sequences are LGHNA and YNFKEQ. The CDR3 consists of 17 residues. Trimming left V 0 bases short and J 0 bases short, with 15 bases between. CDR3 DNA sequence: TGTGCCAGCAGCCAAGAACACCGGGACCCAGGCTCCTACGAGCAGTACTTC. Its translation: CASSQEHRDPGSYEQYF.

The CDR3 spells CAWRSGTHYEQYF. For the CDR3, the DNA is TGTGCCTGGAGGTCCGGGACCCACTACGAGCAGTACTTC. The J gene is TRBJ2-7, the V gene TRBV30; the D call may be TRBD1 or TRBD2 (5 bases each). The CDR3 runs 13 residues. CDR1 is GTSNPN, CDR2 SVGIG, per germline (reference sequence). Trimming removed 3 bases from V and 3 bases from J, with 12 bases in between.

V usage is TRBV18 and J usage is TRBJ1-1; D is uncertain. The CDR3 contains 13 residues. With 6 bases removed from V and 3 bases from J, the gap between germline ends came to 11 bases. Looked up from germline, CDR1 is KGHSH and CDR2 is LQKENI. The CDR3 region is CASSQRRDTEAFF. The DNA for the CDR3 is TGTGCCAGCTCTCAAAGACGGGACACTGAAGCTTTCTTT.

The chain uses TRBV30 and TRBJ1-2; the D gene is possibly TRBD1 (5 bases). V lost 5 bases, J lost 8 bases, and 12 bases lay in between. CDR1 and CDR2 from the germline V gene are GTSNPN and SVGIG (reference sequence). The length of the CDR3 is 11 residues. CDR3 DNA sequence: TGTGCCTGGTCCAGGGAATCCGGCTACACCTTC. Translated, it gives CAWSRESGYTF.

The genes are TRBV11-2 and TRBJ2-1; D may match TRBD1 or TRBD2 (5 bases each). Germline V gives CDR1 SGHAT, CDR2 FQNNGV. This CDR3 region has 16 residues. With 5 bases removed from V and 4 bases from J, the gap between germline ends came to 18 bases. CDR3 residues: CASSPNPGPFYNEQFF. DNA for the CDR3: TGTGCCAGCAGCCCCAACCCGGGACCCTTTTACAATGAGCAGTTCTTC. The full variable domain, its missing parts supplied by reference TRBV11-2 and TRBJ2-1, is EAGVAQSPRYKIIEKRQSVAFWCNPISGHATLYWYQQILGQGPKLLIQFQNNGVVDDSQLPKDRFSAERLKGVDSTLKIQPAKLEDSAVYLCASSPNPGPFYNEQFFGPGTRLTVL.

The rearrangement links TRBV18 to TRBJ2-7; D not resolved. The CDR3 runs to 16 residues. Germline assignment: CDR1 KGHSH and CDR2 LQKENI. V was cut by 4 bases and J by 3 bases, with 19 bases left in between. The CDR3 region is CASSLDLSSLGYEQYF. CDR3 bases: TGTGCCAGCTCACTGGATCTTAGTAGCCTGGGCTACGAGCAGTACTTC.

This clone occurred a few times. The chain uses TRBV6-5 and TRBJ2-7, with D perhaps being TRBD1 or TRBD2 (6 bases each). This CDR3 spans 14 amino acids. CDR1 and CDR2 (germline): MNHEY, SVGAGI. Between the trimmed V and J ends, which lost 6 bases and 3 bases, there was a span of 15 bases. The CDR3 DNA reads as TGTGCCAGCAGACGACAGGAGGGGATCTACGAGCAGTACTTC. This encodes CASRRQEGIYEQYF.

This chain connects TRBV28 to TRBJ2-5, with 9 bases matching TRBD2. The CDR3 has 14 residues. The V gene end was trimmed by 4 bases and the J gene end by 7 bases; junction bases not matched to a gene: 7. Germline CDR1 MDHEN, CDR2 SYDVKM. CDR3 nucleotide sequence: TGTGCCAGCAGTTCTCCTAGCGGGATGCCGACCCAGTACTTC. It encodes CASSSPSGMPTQYF.

The rearrangement uses TRBV11-1 and TRBJ2-2, with unresolved D. The CDR3 contains 14 residues. Trimming took off 2 bases at V and 3 bases at J, with 7 bases between the two ends. The germline CDR1 and CDR2 sequences are SGHAT and FQDESV (reference sequence). This CDR3 reads CASSLPVDTGELFF. CDR3 nucleotide sequence: TGTGCCAGCAGCTTACCCGTAGACACCGGGGAGCTGTTTTTT.

The genes are TRBV28 and TRBJ2-1; D uncertain. The CDR3 is 11 residues long. The V end was cut by 8 bases, the J end by 8 bases, with 10 bases between. Germline CDR1 reads MDHEN; CDR2 reads SYDVKM. CDR3 in amino acids: CASVERYEQFF. CDR3 DNA: TGTGCCAGCGTCGAAAGGTATGAGCAGTTCTTC.

The V and J genes are TRBV4-1 and TRBJ1-1; 8 nucleotides line up with TRBD1. The germline CDR1 and CDR2 sequences are MGHRA and YSYEKL. V shed 2 bases, J shed 4 bases, and the junction held 12 bases outside the gene matches. The CDR3 extends over 17 amino acids. Here the CDR3 reads CASSQIWQGAWGTEAFF. For the CDR3, the DNA is TGCGCCAGCAGCCAAATATGGCAGGGGGCTTGGGGCACTGAAGCTTTCTTT.

About this clone: At one end, the junction sequence differs from germline, possibly due to a read error. The chain recombines TRBV28 with TRBJ2-7, with no clear D. Germline-derived CDR1 and CDR2 are MDHEN and SYDVKM. CDR3 size: 14 residues. The CDR3 DNA sequence: TGTGCCAGCAATTTAAGGACGCTTTCCTACGAGCAGTACTTC. Encoded protein: CASNLRTLSYEQYF.

The chain has TRBV5-1 and TRBJ1-1, with a tentative D call TRBD1 (5 bases). The CDR3 spans 14 residues. CDR1 and CDR2 from the germline V gene are SGHRS and YFSETQ. V dropped 1 base and J dropped 8 bases, with 15 bases sitting between them. The CDR3 loop reads CASSLPGTLGEAFF. The CDR3 DNA is TGCGCCAGCAGCTTGCCCGGGACGCTTGGGGAAGCTTTCTTT.

This chain links TRBV28 with TRBJ2-7; D may be TRBD2 (6 bases). The ends were cut back, 4 bases at V and 0 bases at J, with 16 bases in the middle. The CDR3 has 16 amino acids. Germline-derived CDR1 and CDR2 are MDHEN and SYDVKM. CDR3 residues: CASSSADYRGSYEQYF. The DNA of the CDR3 is TGTGCCAGCAGTTCCGCGGACTACCGTGGCTCCTACGAGCAGTACTTC. The variable domain in full, completed from reference TRBV28 and TRBJ2-7, reads DVKVTQSSRYLVKRTGEKVFLECVQDMDHENMFWYRQDPGLGLRLIYFSYDVKMKEKGDIPEGYSVSREKKERFSLILESASTNQTSMYLCASSSADYRGSYEQYFGPGTRLTVT.

The V gene is TRBV2, the J gene TRBJ1-5, with D tentatively TRBD1 (6 bases). The CDR3 length is 15 residues. Germline values: CDR1 SNHLY, CDR2 FYNNEI. Trimming removed 6 bases from V and 0 bases from J, with 12 bases in between. The CDR3 loop reads CASSAEGVSNQPQHF. CDR3 bases: TGTGCCAGCAGCGCCGAGGGGGTTAGCAATCAGCCCCAGCATTTT.

The chain combines TRBV25-1 with TRBJ2-2, with a weak D call TRBD2 (7 bases). V was pared by 5 bases and J by 6 bases, with 16 bases between. The germline gives CDR1 MGHDK, CDR2 SYGVNS. This CDR3 is built from 15 residues. The CDR3 sequence is CASSYGGRRAGELFF. The CDR3, as DNA: TGTGCCAGCAGTTACGGGGGGCGCCGTGCCGGGGAGCTGTTTTTT.